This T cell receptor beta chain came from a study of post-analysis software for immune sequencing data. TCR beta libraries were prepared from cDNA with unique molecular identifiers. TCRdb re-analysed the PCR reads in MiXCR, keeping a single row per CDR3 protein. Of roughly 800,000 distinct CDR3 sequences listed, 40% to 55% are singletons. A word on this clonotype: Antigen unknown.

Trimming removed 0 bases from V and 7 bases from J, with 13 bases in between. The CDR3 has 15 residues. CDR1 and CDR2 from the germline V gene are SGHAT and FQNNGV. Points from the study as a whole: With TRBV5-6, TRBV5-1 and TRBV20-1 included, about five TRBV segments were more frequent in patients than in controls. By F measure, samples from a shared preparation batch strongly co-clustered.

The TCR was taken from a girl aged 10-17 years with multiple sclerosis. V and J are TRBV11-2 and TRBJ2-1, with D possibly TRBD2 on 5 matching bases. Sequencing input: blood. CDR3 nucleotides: TGTGCCAGCAGCTTAGAAGGCGGACTCCTTAATGAGCAGTTCTTC. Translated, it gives CASSLEGGLLNEQFF.